This paragraph covers one TCR beta chain sequence. The sample is drawn from a study of blood T cell repertoires in COVID-19. Study-wide background: COVID-19 samples from acute and convalescent phases originated in the United States, Italy and Spain.

Assay used: immunoSEQ multiplex PCR; TCRdb lists only in-frame clones, some missing. The sample has a few hundred thousand clones, roughly 80% seen once; the top ten hold around 3.6%. V was clipped by 5 bases and J by 0 bases; unmatched bases: 7. The CDR3 extends over 16 amino acids. The germline V gene encodes CDR1 MNHEY and CDR2 SVGEGT. The chain carries TRBV6-2 or TRBV6-3 and TRBJ2-1; 7 bases map to TRBD2. The sequence came from a man aged 45 to 65 who had recovered from COVID-19. The sample consisted of PBMCs or T cells enriched from blood (not recorded which). CDR3 nucleotide sequence: TGTGCCAGCAGTGACCGGGAGGCTAGCTCCTACAATGAGCAGTTCTTC. Encoded protein: CASSDREASSYNEQFF.